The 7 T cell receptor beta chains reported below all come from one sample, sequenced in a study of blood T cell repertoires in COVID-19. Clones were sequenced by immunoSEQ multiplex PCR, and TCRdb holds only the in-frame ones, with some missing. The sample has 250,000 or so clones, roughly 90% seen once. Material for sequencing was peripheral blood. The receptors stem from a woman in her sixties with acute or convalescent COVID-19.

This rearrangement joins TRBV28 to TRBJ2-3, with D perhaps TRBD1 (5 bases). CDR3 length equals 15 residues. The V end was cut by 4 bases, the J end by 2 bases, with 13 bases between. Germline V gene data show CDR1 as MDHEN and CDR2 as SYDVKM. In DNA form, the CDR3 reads TGTGCCAGCAGTTACGGTGGGGCCCCCACAGATACGCAGTATTTT. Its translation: CASSYGGAPTDTQYF.

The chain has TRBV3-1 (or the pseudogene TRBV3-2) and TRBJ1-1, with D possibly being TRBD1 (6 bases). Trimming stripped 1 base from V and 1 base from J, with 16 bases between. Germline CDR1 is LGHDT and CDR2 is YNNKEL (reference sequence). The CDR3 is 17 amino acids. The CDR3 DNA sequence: TGTGCCAGCAGCCAAGTTTTGCGGGGGGCATGGAACACTGAAGCTTTCTTT. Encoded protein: CASSQVLRGAWNTEAFF.

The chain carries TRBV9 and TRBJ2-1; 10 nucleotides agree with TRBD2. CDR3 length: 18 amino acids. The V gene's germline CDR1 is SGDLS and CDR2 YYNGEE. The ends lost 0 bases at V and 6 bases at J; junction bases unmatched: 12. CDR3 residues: CASSVVGSGGVLGNEQFF. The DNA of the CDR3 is TGTGCCAGCAGCGTAGTCGGGAGCGGGGGGGTCTTGGGCAATGAGCAGTTCTTC.

The CDR3 DNA follows: TGCGCCAGCAGCCAAGATCCAGGGTACATGTACCCCCAGCATTTT. Residues: CASSQDPGYMYPQHF. This chain connects TRBV4-1 to TRBJ1-5, with D maybe TRBD1 (5 bases). Germline lookup yields CDR1 MGHRA and CDR2 YSYEKL. The CDR3 contains 15 residues. The germline V and J ends were trimmed by 0 bases and 10 bases, with 16 bases remaining between them.

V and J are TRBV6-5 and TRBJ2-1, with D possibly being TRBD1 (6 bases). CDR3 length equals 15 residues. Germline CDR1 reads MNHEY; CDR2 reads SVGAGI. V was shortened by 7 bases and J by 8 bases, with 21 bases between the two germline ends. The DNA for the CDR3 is TGTGCCAGCACCGACACAGGGTTGACCCCCTATGAGCAGTTCTTC. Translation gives CASTDTGLTPYEQFF.

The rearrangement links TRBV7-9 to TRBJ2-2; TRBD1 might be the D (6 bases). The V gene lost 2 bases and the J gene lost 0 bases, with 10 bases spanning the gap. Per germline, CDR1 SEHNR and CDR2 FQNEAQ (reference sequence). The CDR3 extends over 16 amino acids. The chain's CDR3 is CASSLTQGTNTGELFF. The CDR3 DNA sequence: TGTGCCAGCAGCTTAACGCAGGGGACGAACACCGGGGAGCTGTTTTTT. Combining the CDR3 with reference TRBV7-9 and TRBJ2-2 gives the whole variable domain DTGVSQNPRHKITKRGQNVTFRCDPISEHNRLYWYRQTLGQGPEFLTYFQNEAQLEKSRLLSDRFSAERPKGSFSTLEIQRTEQGDSAMYLCASSLTQGTNTGELFFGEGSRLTVL.

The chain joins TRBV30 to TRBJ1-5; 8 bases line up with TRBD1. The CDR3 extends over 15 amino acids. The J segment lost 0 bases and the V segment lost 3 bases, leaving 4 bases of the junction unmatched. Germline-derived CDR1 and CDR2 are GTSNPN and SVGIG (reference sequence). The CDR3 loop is CAWRADRDSNQPQHF. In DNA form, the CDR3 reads TGTGCCTGGAGGGCGGACAGGGATAGCAATCAGCCCCAGCATTTT. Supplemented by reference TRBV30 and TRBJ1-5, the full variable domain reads SQTIHQWPATLVQPVGSPLSLECTVEGTSNPNLYWYRQAAGRGLQLLFYSVGIGQISSEVPQNLSASRPQDRQFILSSKKLLLSDSGFYLCAWRADRDSNQPQHFGDGTRLSIL.